This T cell receptor beta chain was sequenced during a study of cytomegalovirus exposure and HLA in healthy donors. Whole-study results and caveats: A prior analysis recorded that most TCR beta V segments were productive about 87% or about 30% of the time. According to a later analysis, most TCR beta chains associated with CMV appeared HLA-restricted. Analysis was carried out at a later point, and it linked a missense DCLRE1C variant to TCR beta V- and J-gene trimming.

On this clone itself: What it binds is not known.

Healthy people donating bone marrow made up the donors. CDR3 length equals 16 residues. Germline CDR1 KGHSH, CDR2 LQKENI. V lost 2 bases to trimming and J lost 2 bases; unmatched junction nucleotides: 6. This PCR relied on a set of 60 Vbeta primers and 13 Jbeta primers. Data came from immunoSEQ multiplex PCR; TCRdb stores just in-frame clones and leaves some out. Found here are around 200,000 clones, 79% of them singletons; the top ten hold 3.5% to 5%. V and J are TRBV18 and TRBJ2-3; 8 positions agree with TRBD2. Sequenced input: PBMCs. The TCR originated in a woman in her twenties or thirties in good health and CMV-seropositive. In nucleotides, the CDR3 is TGTGCCAGCTCACCATCTATAGCGGGGTACACAGATACGCAGTATTTT. Amino acid sequence: CASSPSIAGYTDTQYF.